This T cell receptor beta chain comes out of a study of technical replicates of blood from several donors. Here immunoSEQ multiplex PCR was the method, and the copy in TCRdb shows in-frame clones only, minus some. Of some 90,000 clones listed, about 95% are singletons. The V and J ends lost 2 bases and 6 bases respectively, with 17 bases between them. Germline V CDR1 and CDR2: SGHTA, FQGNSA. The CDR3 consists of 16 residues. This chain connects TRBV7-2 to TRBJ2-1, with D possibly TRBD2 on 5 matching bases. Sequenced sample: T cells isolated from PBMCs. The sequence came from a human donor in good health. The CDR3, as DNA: TGTGCCAGCAGCTTAATGGTGGGAGTCGCGGGCAATGAGCAGTTCTTC. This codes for CASSLMVGVAGNEQFF.